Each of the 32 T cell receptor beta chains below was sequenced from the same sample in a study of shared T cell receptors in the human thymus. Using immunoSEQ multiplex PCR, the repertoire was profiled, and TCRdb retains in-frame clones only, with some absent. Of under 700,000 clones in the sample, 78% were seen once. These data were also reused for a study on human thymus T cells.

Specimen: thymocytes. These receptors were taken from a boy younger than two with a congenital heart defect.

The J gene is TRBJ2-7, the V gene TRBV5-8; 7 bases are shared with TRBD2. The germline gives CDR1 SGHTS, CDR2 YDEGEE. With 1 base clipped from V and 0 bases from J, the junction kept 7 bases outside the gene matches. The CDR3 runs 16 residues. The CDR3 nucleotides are TGTGCCAGCAGCTTGTGGAAGCGGGATATCTCCTACGAGCAGTACTTC. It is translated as CASSLWKRDISYEQYF. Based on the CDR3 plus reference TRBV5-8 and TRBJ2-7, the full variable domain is EAGVTQSPTHLIKTRGQQATLRCSPISGHTSVYWYQQALGLGLQFLLWYDEGEERNRGNFPPRFSGRQFPNYSSELNVNALELEDSALYLCASSLWKRDISYEQYFGPGTRLTVT.

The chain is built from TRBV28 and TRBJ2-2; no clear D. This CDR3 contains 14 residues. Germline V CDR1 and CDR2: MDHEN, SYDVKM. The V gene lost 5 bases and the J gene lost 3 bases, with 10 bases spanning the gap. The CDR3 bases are TGTGCCAGCAGTCCTAAACCCGACACCGGGGAGCTGTTTTTT. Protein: CASSPKPDTGELFF.

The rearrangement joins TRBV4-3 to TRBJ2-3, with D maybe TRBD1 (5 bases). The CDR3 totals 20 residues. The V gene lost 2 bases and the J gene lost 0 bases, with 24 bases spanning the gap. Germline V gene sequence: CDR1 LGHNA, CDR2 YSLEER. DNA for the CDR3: TGCGCCAGCAGCCAATTCCCACCTTCCCACGGACATAGAAGCACAGATACGCAGTATTTT. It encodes CASSQFPPSHGHRSTDTQYF.

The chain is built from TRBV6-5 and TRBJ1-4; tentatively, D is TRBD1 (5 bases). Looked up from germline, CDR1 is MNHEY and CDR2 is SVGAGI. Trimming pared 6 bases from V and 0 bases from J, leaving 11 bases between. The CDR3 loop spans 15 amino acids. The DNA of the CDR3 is TGTGCCAGCAGCCGGGGGACTGCAACTAATGAAAAACTGTTTTTT. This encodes CASSRGTATNEKLFF.

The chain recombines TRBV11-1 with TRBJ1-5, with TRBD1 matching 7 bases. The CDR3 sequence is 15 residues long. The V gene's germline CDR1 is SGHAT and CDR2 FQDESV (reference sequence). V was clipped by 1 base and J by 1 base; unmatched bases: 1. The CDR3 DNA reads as TGTGCCAGCAGCTTAGGACAGGGAAGCAATCAGCCCCAGCATTTT. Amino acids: CASSLGQGSNQPQHF.

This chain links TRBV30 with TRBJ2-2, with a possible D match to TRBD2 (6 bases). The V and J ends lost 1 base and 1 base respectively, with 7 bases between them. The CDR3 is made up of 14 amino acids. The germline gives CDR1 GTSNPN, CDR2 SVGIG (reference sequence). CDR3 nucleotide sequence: TGTGCCTGGAGTGGGGGAGGGAACACCGGGGAGCTGTTTTTT. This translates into CAWSGGGNTGELFF.

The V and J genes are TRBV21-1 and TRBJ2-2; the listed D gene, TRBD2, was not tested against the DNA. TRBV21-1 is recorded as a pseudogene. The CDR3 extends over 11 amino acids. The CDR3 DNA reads TGTGCCAGCATCGTAACCGGGGAGCTGTTTTTT. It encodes CASIVTGELFF.

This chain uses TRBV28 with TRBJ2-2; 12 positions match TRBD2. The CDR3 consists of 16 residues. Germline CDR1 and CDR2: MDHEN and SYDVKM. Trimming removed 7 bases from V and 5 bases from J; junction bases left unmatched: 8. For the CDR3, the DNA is TGTGCCAGCACTCCAGGACTAGCGGGATATACCGGGGAGCTGTTTTTT. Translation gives CASTPGLAGYTGELFF.

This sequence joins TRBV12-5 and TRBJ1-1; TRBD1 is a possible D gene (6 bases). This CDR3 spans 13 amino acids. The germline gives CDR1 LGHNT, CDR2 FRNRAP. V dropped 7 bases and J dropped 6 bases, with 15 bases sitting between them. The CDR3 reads CASALQGVAEAFF. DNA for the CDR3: TGTGCTAGTGCCCTACAGGGTGTTGCTGAAGCTTTCTTT.

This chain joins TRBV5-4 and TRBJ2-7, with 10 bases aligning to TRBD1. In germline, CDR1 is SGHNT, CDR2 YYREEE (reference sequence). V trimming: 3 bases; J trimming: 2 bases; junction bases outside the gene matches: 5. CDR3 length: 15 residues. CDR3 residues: CASSSDRGPTYEQYF. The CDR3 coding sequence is TGTGCCAGCAGCTCAGACAGGGGGCCGACCTACGAGCAGTACTTC.

CDR3: CASRVKGTSDAEQFF. In nucleotides, the CDR3 is TGCGCCAGCAGGGTAAAGGGGACTAGTGACGCTGAGCAGTTCTTC. This chain joins TRBV10-2 and TRBJ2-1; 8 bases are shared with TRBD2. CDR1 WSHSY and CDR2 SAAADI come from the germline V gene. The CDR3 loop spans 15 amino acids. V shed 6 bases, J shed 9 bases, and the junction held 13 bases outside the gene matches.

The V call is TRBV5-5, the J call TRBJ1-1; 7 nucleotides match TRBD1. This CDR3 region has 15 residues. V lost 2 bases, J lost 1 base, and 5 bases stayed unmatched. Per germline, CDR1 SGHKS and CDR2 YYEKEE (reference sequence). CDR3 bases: TGTGCCAGCAGCTTCCGGGGGACAGCGAACACTGAAGCTTTCTTT. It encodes CASSFRGTANTEAFF.

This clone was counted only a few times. CDR3 sequence: CASSWDRGNSNQPQHF. CDR3 sequence (DNA): TGTGCCAGCAGTTGGGACAGAGGGAATAGCAATCAGCCCCAGCATTTT. V gene TRBV28 combines with J gene TRBJ1-5, with TRBD1 identical over 7 bases. Germline V lookup: CDR1 MDHEN, CDR2 SYDVKM. This CDR3 contains 16 residues. J lost 0 bases, V lost 4 bases, and 6 bases had no gene match.

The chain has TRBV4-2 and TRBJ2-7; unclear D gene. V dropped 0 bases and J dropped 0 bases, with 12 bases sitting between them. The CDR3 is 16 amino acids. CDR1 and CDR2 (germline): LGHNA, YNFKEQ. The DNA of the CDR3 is TGTGCCAGCAGCCAAGATTGGCAGATAGCCTCCTACGAGCAGTACTTC. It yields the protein CASSQDWQIASYEQYF.

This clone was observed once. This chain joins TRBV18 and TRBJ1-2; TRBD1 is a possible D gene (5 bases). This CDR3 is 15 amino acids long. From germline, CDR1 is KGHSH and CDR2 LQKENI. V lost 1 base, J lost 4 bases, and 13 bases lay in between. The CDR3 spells CASSPLQGQAYGYTF. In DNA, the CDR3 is TGTGCCAGCTCACCACTTCAGGGCCAGGCCTATGGCTACACCTTC.

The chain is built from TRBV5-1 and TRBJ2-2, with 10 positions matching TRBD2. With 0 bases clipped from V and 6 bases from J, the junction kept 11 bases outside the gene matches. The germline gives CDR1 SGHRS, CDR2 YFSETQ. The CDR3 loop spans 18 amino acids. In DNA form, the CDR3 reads TGCGCCAGCAGCTTGGTTCATAGCGGGAGGCCCGGGGCCGGGGAGCTGTTTTTT. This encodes CASSLVHSGRPGAGELFF.

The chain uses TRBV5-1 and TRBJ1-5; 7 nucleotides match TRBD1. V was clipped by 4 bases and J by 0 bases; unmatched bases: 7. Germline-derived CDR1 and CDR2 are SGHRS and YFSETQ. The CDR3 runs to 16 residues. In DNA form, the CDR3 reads TGCGCCAGCAGCCTCGACGGGACAGCTAGCAATCAGCCCCAGCATTTT. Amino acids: CASSLDGTASNQPQHF.

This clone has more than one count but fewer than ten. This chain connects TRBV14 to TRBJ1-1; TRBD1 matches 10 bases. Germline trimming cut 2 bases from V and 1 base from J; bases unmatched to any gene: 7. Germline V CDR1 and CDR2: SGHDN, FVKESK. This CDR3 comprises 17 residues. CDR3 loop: CASSQRLDRGENTEAFF. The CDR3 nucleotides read TGTGCCAGCAGCCAACGACTGGACAGGGGGGAGAACACTGAAGCTTTCTTT.

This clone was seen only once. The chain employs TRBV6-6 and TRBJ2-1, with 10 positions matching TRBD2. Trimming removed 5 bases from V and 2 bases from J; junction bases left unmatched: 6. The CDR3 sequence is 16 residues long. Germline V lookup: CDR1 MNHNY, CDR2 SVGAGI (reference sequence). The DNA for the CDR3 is TGTGCCAGCAGTCAGACAAGCGGGAGGGCCTACAATGAGCAGTTCTTC. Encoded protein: CASSQTSGRAYNEQFF.

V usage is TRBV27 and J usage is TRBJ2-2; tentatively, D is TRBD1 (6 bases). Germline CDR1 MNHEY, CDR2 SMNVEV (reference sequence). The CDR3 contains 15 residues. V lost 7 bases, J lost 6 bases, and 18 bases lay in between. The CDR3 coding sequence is TGTGCCAGCACCCCAGGGGCCCCTGGACCCGGGGAGCTGTTTTTT. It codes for CASTPGAPGPGELFF.

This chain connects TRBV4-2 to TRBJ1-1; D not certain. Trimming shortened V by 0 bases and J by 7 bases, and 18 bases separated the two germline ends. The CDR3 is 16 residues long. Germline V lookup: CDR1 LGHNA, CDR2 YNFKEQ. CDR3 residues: CASSQDMRLPTNEAFF. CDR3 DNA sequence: TGTGCCAGCAGCCAAGATATGAGGCTCCCAACTAATGAAGCTTTCTTT.

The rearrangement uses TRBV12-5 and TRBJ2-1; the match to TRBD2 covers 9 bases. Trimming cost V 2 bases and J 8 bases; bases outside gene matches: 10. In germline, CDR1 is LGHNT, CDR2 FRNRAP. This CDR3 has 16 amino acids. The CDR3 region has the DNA TGTGCTAGTGGTTTGATGTTGCGGGAGGGCCTGGATGAGCAGTTCTTC. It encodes CASGLMLREGLDEQFF.

The CDR3 DNA reads as TGTGCCAGCAGTACCGGGACAGGGAGTCGGGAGCAGTACTTC. This translates into CASSTGTGSREQYF. This chain uses TRBV2 with TRBJ2-7; 9 positions agree with TRBD1. V lost 5 bases to trimming and J lost 7 bases; unmatched junction nucleotides: 9. This CDR3 is built from 14 residues. The V gene's germline CDR1 is SNHLY and CDR2 FYNNEI.

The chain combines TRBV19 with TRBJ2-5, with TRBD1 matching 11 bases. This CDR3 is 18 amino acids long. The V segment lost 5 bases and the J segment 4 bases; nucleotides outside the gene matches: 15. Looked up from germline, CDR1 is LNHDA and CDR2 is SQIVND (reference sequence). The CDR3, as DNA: TGTGCCAGTAGTCGACCGGGCGGGAGGACAGGGGGCGCAGAGACCCAGTACTTC. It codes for CASSRPGGRTGGAETQYF.

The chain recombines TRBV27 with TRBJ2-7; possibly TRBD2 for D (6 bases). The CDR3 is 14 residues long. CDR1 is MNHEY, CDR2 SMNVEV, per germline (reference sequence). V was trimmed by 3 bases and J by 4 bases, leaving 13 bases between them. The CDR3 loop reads CASSFGGEGYEQYF. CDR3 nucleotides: TGTGCCAGCAGTTTCGGGGGAGAGGGTTACGAGCAGTACTTC.

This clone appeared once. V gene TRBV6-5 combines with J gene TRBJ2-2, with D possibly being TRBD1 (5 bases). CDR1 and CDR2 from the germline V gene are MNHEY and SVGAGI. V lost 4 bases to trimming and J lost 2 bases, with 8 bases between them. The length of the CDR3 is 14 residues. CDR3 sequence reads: CASSFRANTGELFF. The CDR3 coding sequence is TGTGCCAGCAGTTTCAGGGCAAACACCGGGGAGCTGTTTTTT.

The CDR3 sequence is CASSLEATNTEAFF. The CDR3 DNA reads TGCGCCAGCAGCTTGGAAGCGACGAACACTGAAGCTTTCTTT. The chain employs TRBV5-1 and TRBJ1-1; D uncertain. The CDR3 loop spans 14 amino acids. The V gene lost 0 bases and the J gene lost 1 base, with 7 bases spanning the gap. Germline V gene data show CDR1 as SGHRS and CDR2 as YFSETQ.

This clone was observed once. CDR3 region: CASSIKAGENHEQYF. In DNA form, the CDR3 reads TGTGCCAGTAGTATTAAGGCAGGGGAGAACCACGAGCAGTACTTC. The chain joins TRBV19 to TRBJ2-7; a weak D match, TRBD1 (6 bases). The V end lost 3 bases, the J end lost 5 bases, and 17 bases lay between the germline ends. This CDR3 is 15 amino acids long. Germline loops: CDR1 LNHDA, CDR2 SQIVND (reference sequence).

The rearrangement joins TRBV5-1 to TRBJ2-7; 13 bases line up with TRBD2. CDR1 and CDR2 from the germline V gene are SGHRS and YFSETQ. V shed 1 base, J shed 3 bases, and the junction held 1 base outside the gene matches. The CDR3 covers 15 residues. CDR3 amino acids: CASSLTSGRVYEQYF. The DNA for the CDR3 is TGCGCCAGCAGCTTGACTAGCGGGAGGGTCTACGAGCAGTACTTC.

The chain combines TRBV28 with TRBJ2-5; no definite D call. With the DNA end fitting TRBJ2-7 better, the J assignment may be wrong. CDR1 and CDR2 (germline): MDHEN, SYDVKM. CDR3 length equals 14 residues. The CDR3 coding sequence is TGTGCCAGCAACCCTGGGTGGGGCTCCTACGAGCAGTACTTC. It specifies CASNPGWGSYEQYF.

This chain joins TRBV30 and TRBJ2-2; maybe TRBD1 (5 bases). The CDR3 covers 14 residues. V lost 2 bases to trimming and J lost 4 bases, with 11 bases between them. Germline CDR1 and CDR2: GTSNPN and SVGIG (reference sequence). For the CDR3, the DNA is TGTGCCTGGAGTCCCTCGCAGGGCACCGGGGAGCTGTTTTTT. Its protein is CAWSPSQGTGELFF.

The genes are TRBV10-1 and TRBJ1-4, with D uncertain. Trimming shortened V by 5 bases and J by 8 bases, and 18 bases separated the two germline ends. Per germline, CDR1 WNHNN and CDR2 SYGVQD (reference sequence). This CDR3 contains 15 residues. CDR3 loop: CASSPRRVGREKLFF. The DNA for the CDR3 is TGCGCCAGCAGTCCGAGGAGGGTCGGGCGGGAAAAACTGTTTTTT.